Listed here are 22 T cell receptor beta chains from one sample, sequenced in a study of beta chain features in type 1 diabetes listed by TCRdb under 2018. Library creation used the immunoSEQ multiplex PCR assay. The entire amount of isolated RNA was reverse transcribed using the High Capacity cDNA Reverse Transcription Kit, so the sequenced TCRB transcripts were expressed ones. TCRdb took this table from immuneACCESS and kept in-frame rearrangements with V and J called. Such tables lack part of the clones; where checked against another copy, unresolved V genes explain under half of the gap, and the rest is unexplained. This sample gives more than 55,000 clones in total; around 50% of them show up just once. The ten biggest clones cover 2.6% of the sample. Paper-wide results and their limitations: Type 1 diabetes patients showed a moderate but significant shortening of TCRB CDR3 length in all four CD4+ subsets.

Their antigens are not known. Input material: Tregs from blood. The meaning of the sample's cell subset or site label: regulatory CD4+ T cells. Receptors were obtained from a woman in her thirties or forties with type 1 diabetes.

The CDR3 DNA follows: TGTGCCAGCAGGGCAGGGGCTAGCACAGATACGCAGTATTTT. This translates into CASRAGASTDTQYF. The rearrangement joins TRBV2 to TRBJ2-3; a weak D match, TRBD1 (6 bases). CDR1 is SNHLY, CDR2 FYNNEI, per germline. Trimming took off 6 bases at V and 0 bases at J, with 10 bases between the two ends. This CDR3 spans 14 amino acids. Full variable domain (outside the CDR3, taken from reference TRBV2 and TRBJ2-3): EPEVTQTPSHQVTQMGQEVILRCVPISNHLYFYWYRQILGQKVEFLVSFYNNEISEKSEIFDDQFSVERPDGSNFTLKIRSTKLEDSAMYFCASRAGASTDTQYFGPGTRLTVL.

The CDR3, as DNA: TGTGCCAGCACTACCCGGCTAGCGGGGTACTACAATGAGCAGTTCTTC. It yields the protein CASTTRLAGYYNEQFF. This chain connects TRBV27 to TRBJ2-1, with 9 positions matching TRBD2. The length of the CDR3 is 16 residues. The germline CDR1 and CDR2 sequences are MNHEY and SMNVEV (reference sequence). The ends lost 7 bases at V and 3 bases at J; junction bases unmatched: 10.

In nucleotides, the CDR3 is TGTGCCAGCAGTTTTCGGCTGTGGACTTTGAACACTGAAGCTTTCTTT. Residues: CASSFRLWTLNTEAFF. This chain connects TRBV28 to TRBJ1-1; D remains ambiguous. Deletions cut 3 bases from V and 0 bases from J, with 14 bases between. Per germline, CDR1 MDHEN and CDR2 SYDVKM. The CDR3 sequence is 16 residues long.

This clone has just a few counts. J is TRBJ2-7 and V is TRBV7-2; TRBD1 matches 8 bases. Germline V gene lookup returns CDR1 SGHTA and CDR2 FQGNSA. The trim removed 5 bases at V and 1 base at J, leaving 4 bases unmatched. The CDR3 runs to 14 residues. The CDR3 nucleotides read TGTGCCAGCAGCGCGCAGGGGGCGTCCTACGAGCAGTACTTC. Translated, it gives CASSAQGASYEQYF.

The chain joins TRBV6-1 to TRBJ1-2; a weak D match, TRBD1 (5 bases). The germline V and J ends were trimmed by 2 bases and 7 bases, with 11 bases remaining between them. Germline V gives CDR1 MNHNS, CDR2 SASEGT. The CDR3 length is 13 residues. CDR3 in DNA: TGTGCCAGCAGTGAATCGGGCAGGGCTGGCTACACCTTC. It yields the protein CASSESGRAGYTF.

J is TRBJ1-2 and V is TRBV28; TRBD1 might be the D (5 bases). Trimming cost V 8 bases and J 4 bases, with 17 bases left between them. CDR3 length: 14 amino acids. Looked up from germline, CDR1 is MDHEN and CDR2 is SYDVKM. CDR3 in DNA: TGTGCCAGCTTCCCAGGGTATGAATTCTATGGCTACACCTTC. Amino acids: CASFPGYEFYGYTF.

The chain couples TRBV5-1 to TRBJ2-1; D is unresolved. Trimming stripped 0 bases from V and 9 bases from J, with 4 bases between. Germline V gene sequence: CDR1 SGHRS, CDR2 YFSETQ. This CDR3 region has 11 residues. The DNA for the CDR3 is TGCGCCAGCAGCTTGGGCGTTGAGCAGTTCTTC. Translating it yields CASSLGVEQFF. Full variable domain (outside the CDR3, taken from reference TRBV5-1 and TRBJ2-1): KAGVTQTPRYLIKTRGQQVTLSCSPISGHRSVSWYQQTPGQGLQFLFEYFSETQRNKGNFPGRFSGRQFSNSRSEMNVSTLELGDSALYLCASSLGVEQFFGPGTRLTVL.

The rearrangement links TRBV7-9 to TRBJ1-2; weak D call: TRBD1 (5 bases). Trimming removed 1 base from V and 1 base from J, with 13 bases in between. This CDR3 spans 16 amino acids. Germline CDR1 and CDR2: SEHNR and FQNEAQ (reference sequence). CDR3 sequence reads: CASSLETATYNYGYTF. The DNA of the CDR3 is TGTGCCAGCAGCTTAGAGACAGCTACGTATAACTATGGCTACACCTTC. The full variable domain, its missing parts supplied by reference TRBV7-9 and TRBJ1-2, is DTGVSQNPRHKITKRGQNVTFRCDPISEHNRLYWYRQTLGQGPEFLTYFQNEAQLEKSRLLSDRFSAERPKGSFSTLEIQRTEQGDSAMYLCASSLETATYNYGYTFGSGTRLTVV.

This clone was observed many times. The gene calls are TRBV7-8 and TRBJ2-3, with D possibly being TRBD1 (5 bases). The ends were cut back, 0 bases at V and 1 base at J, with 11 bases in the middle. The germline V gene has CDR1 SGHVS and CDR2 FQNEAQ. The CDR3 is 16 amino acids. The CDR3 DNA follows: TGTGCCAGCAGCTTAGCGATAGGGGCTGGCACAGATACGCAGTATTTT. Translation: CASSLAIGAGTDTQYF.

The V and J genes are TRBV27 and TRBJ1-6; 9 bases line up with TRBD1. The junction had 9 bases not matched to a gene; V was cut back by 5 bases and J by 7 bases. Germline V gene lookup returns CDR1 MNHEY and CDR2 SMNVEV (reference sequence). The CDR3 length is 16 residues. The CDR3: CASSTENRGRNSPLHF. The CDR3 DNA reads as TGTGCCAGCAGTACTGAAAACAGGGGGCGAAATTCACCCCTCCACTTT.

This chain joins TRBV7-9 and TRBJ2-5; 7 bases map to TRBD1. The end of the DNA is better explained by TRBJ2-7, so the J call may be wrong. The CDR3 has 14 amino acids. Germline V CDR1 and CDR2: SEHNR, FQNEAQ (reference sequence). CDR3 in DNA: TGTGCAACTCTCTCCCCCGGGACAGTCTACGAGCAGTACTTC. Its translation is CATLSPGTVYEQYF.

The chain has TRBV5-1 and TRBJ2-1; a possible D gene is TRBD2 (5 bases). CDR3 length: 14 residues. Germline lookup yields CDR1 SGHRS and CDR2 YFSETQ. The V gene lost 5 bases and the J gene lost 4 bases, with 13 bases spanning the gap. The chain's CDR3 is CASRVAGAYNEQFF. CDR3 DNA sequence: TGCGCCAGCAGGGTCGCGGGTGCTTACAATGAGCAGTTCTTC. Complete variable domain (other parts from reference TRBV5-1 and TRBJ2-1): KAGVTQTPRYLIKTRGQQVTLSCSPISGHRSVSWYQQTPGQGLQFLFEYFSETQRNKGNFPGRFSGRQFSNSRSEMNVSTLELGDSALYLCASRVAGAYNEQFFGPGTRLTVL.

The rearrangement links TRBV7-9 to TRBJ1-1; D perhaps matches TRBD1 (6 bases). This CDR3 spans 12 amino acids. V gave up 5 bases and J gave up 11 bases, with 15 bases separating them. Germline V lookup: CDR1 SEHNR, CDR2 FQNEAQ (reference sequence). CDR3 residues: CASSLGQLAAFF. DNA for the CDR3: TGTGCCAGCAGCCTCGGACAGCTTGCCGCTTTCTTT.

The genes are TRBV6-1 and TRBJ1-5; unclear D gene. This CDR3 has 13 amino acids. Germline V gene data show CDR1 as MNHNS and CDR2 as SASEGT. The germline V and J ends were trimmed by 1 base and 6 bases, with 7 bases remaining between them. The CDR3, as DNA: TGTGCCAGCAGTGAAGGCCGGAGTCAGCCCCAGCATTTT. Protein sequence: CASSEGRSQPQHF.

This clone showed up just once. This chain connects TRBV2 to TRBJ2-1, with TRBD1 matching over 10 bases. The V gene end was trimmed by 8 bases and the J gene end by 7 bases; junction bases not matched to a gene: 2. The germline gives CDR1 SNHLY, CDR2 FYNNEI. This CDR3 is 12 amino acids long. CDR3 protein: CASGTGVNEQFF. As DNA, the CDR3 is TGTGCCAGCGGGACAGGGGTTAATGAGCAGTTCTTC.

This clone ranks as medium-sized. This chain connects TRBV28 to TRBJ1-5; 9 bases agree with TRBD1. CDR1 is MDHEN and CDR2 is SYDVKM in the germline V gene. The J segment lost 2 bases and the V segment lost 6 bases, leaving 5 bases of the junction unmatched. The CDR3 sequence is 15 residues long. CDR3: CASRWTGVGNQPQHF. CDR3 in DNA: TGTGCCAGCAGGTGGACAGGGGTGGGCAATCAGCCCCAGCATTTT.

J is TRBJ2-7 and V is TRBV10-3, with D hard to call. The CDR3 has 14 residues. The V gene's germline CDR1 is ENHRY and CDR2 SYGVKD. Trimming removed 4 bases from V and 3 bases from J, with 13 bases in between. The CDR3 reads CAISGFDKDYEQYF. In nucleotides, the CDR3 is TGTGCCATCAGTGGGTTCGACAAAGACTACGAGCAGTACTTC.

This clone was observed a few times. The CDR3 DNA reads TGTGCCAGCTCACCTCGCGGAGGGTTGAACACTGAAGCTTTCTTT. This translates into CASSPRGGLNTEAFF. The chain has TRBV18 and TRBJ1-1, with D hard to call. CDR1 is KGHSH, CDR2 LQKENI, per germline. Trimming pared 3 bases from V and 0 bases from J, leaving 11 bases between. The CDR3 covers 15 residues. Full variable domain (remainder filled in from reference TRBV18 and TRBJ1-1): NAGVMQNPRHLVRRRGQEARLRCSPMKGHSHVYWYRQLPEEGLKFMVYLQKENIIDESGMPKERFSAEFPKEGPSILRIQQVVRGDSAAYFCASSPRGGLNTEAFFGQGTRLTVV.

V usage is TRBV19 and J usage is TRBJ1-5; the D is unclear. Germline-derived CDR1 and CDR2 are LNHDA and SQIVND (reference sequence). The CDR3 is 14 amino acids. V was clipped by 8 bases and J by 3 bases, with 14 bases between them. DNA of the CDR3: TGTGCCAGTGCCTCCGCAGTCAACAATCAGCCCCAGCATTTT. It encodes CASASAVNNQPQHF. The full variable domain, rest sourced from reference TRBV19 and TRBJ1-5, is DGGITQSPKYLFRKEGQNVTLSCEQNLNHDAMYWYRQDPGQGLRLIYYSQIVNDFQKGDIAEGYSVSREKKESFPLTVTSAQKNPTAFYLCASASAVNNQPQHFGDGTRLSIL.

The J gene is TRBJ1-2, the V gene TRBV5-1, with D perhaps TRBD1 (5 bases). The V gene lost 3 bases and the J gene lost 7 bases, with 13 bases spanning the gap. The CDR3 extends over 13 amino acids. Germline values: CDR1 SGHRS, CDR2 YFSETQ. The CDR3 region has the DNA TGCGCCAGCAGCTGGGGGGGGGACGGTGGCTACACCTTC. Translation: CASSWGGDGGYTF.

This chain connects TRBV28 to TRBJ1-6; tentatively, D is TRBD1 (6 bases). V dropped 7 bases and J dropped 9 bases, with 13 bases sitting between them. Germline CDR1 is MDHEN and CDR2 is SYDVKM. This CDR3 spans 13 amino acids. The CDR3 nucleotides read TGTGCCAGCATCCCGCAGGGGTCTTCACCCCTCCACTTT. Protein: CASIPQGSSPLHF.

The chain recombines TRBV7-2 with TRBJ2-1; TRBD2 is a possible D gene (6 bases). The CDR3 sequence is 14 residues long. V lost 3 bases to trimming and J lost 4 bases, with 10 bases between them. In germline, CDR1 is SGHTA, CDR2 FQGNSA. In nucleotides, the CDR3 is TGTGCCAGCAGCTTTTCGGGGGTATACAATGAGCAGTTCTTC. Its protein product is CASSFSGVYNEQFF.